The T cell receptor (beta chain) described here comes from a study of graft-versus-host responses after intestinal transplantation. Study-wide context: Recipients got multivisceral, liver-intestinal, or isolated intestinal transplants.

From germline, CDR1 is MGHRA and CDR2 YSYEKL. This CDR3 has 13 amino acids. Trimming shortened V by 2 bases and J by 3 bases, and 5 bases separated the two germline ends. Assay: immunoSEQ multiplex PCR; the TCRdb copy retains only in-frame clones and omits some. The table records 95,000 to 100,000 clones, roughly 86% of them present only once. Sequenced material: PBMCs, taken 255 days after intestinal transplant. The TCR comes from a human patient who received an intestinal transplant, so some T cells may come from the graft donor. The chain links TRBV4-1 to TRBJ2-1; D is ambiguous. The CDR3 DNA reads as TGCGCCAGCAGCCAACTACACTACAATGAGCAGTTCTTC. Its protein is CASSQLHYNEQFF.